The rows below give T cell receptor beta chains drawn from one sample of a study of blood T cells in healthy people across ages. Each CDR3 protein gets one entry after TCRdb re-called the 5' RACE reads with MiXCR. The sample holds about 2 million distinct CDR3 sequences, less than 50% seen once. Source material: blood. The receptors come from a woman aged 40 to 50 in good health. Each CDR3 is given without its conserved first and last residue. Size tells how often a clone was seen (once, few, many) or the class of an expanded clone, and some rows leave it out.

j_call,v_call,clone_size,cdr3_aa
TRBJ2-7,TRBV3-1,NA,ASSQIGGRQSSYEQY
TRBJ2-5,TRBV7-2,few,ASSFLYQGTQY
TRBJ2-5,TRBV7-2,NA,ASRRGQYQETQY
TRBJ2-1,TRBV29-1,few,SVDRGGVDEQF
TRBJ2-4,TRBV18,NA,ASSSEGTGGSEQY
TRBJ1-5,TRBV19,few,ASSPDRGRSQPQH
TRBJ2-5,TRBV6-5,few,ASSYSAGVRETQY
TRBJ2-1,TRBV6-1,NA,ASSKAGGPREQF
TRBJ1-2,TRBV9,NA,ASSVASGQNYGYT
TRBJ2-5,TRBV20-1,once,SARDPRGGAKETQY
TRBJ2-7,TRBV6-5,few,ASSYRGTGYEQY
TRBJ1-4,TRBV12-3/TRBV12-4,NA,ASSSGTGAEKLF
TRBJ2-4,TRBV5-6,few,ASSFSVRQAKNIQY
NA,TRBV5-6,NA,ASSQHRGEQY
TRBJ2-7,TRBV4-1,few,ASSQDVDLRTYEQY
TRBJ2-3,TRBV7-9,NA,ASSRDLKPRTDTQY
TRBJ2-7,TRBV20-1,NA,SARLAGGQYEQY